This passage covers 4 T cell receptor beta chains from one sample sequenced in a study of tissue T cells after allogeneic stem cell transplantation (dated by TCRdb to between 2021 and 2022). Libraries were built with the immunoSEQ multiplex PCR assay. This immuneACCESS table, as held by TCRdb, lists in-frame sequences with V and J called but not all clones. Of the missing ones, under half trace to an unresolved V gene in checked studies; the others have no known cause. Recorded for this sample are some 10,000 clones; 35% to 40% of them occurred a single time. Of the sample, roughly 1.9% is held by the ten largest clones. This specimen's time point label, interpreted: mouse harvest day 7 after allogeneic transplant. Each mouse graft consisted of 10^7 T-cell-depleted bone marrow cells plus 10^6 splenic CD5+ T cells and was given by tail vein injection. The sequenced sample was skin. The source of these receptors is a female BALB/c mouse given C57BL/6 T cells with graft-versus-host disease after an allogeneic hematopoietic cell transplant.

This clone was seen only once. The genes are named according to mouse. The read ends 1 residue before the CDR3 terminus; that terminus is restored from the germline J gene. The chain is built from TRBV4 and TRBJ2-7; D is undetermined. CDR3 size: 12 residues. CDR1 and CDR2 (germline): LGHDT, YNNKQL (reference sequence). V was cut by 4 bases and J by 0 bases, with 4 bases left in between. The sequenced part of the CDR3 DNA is TGTGCCAGCAGCTGGAGCTCCTATGAACAGTAC. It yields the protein CASSWSSYEQY. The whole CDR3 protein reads CASSWSSYEQYF.

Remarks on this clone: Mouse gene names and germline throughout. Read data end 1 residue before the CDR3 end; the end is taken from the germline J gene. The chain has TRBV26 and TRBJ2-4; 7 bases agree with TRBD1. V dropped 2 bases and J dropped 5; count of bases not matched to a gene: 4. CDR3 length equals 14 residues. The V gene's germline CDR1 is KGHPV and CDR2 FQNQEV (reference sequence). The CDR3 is CASSLPNRGNTLYF. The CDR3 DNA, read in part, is TGTGCCAGCAGTCTGCCAAACAGGGGAAACACCTTGTAC.

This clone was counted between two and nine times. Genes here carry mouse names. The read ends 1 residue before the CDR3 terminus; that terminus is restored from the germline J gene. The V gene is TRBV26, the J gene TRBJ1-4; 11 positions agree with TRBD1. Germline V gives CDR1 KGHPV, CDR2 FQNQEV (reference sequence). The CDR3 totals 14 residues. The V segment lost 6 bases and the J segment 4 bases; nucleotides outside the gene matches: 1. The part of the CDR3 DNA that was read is TGTGCCAGCAGGGGACAGGGGGTCAACGAAAGATTATTT. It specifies CASRGQGVNERLF. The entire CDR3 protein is CASRGQGVNERLFF.

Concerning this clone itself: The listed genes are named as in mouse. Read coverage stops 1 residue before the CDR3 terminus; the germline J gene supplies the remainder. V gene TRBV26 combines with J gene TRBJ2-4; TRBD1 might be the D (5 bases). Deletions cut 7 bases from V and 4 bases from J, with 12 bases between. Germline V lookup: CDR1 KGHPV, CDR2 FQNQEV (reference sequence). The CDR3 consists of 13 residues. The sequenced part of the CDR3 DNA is TGTGCCAGCACCCCGACAGAAAAAAACACCTTGTAC. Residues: CASTPTEKNTLY. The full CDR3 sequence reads CASTPTEKNTLYF.